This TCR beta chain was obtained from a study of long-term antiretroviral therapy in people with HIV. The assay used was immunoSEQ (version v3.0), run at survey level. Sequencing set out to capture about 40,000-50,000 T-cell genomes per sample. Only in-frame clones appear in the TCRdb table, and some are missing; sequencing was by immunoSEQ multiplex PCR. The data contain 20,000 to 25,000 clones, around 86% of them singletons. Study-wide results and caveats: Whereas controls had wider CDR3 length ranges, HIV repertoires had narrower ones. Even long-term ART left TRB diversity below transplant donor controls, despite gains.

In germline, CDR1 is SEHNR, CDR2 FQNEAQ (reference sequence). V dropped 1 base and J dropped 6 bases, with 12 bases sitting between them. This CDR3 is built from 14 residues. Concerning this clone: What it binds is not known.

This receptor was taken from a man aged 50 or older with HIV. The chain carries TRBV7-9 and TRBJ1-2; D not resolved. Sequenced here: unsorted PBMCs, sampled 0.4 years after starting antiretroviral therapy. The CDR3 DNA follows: TGTGCCAGCAGCTTAGTAAGTCAGGATAATGGCTACACCTTC. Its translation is CASSLVSQDNGYTF. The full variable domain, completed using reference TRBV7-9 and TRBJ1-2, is DTGVSQNPRHKITKRGQNVTFRCDPISEHNRLYWYRQTLGQGPEFLTYFQNEAQLEKSRLLSDRFSAERPKGSFSTLEIQRTEQGDSAMYLCASSLVSQDNGYTFGSGTRLTVV.